What follows are 10 T cell receptor beta chains derived from one specimen sequenced in a study of beta chain features in type 1 diabetes. Expressed TCRB transcripts got sequenced, as all isolated RNA was reverse transcribed. Generated by immunoSEQ multiplex PCR, the TCRdb table keeps only in-frame clones and is missing some. Seen here are about half a million clones, 30% observed once, and the top ten hold about 0.065%. The material sequenced was naive CD4+ T cells from blood. The receptor source for this set is a man aged 18 to 30 in good health.

V is TRBV7-9 and J is TRBJ1-1, with 8 positions matching TRBD1. The germline gives CDR1 SEHNR, CDR2 FQNEAQ (reference sequence). The junction had 2 bases not matched to a gene; V was cut back by 5 bases and J by 3 bases. The CDR3 length is 13 residues. The CDR3 nucleotides read TGTGCCAGCAGCCAACAGGGGGACACTGAAGCTTTCTTT. Translating gives CASSQQGDTEAFF.

The genes are TRBV30 and TRBJ1-5; 11 nucleotides match TRBD1. Germline CDR1 reads GTSNPN; CDR2 reads SVGIG (reference sequence). V lost 3 bases to trimming and J lost 7 bases; unmatched junction nucleotides: 2. This CDR3 comprises 13 residues. CDR3 region: CAWRGDRGQPQHF. The CDR3 DNA reads TGTGCCTGGAGAGGGGACAGGGGGCAGCCCCAGCATTTT.

The genes are TRBV7-2 and TRBJ2-7, with D perhaps TRBD2 (5 bases). The V end lost 3 bases, the J end lost 3 bases, and 15 bases lay between the germline ends. The CDR3 length is 15 residues. Germline CDR1 is SGHTA and CDR2 is FQGNSA. The CDR3 DNA follows: TGTGCCAGCAGCTTTCAACTGTTCCGGGACTACGAGCAGTACTTC. As protein: CASSFQLFRDYEQYF.

The rearrangement uses TRBV28 and TRBJ1-2, with a possible D match to TRBD1 (5 bases). The germline V gene has CDR1 MDHEN and CDR2 SYDVKM. The V and J ends lost 5 bases and 0 bases respectively, with 16 bases between them. This CDR3 is built from 16 residues. The CDR3 DNA reads TGTGCCAGCAGTCCCCTCGGAGAGGGGTCTAACTATGGCTACACCTTC. Protein: CASSPLGEGSNYGYTF.

This clone was detected only a few times. The rearrangement uses TRBV30 and TRBJ2-4; tentatively, D is TRBD1 (5 bases). V lost 1 base and J lost 6, with 13 bases in between. Germline V CDR1 and CDR2: GTSNPN, SVGIG (reference sequence). This CDR3 is 14 amino acids long. The chain's CDR3 is CAWSGNRLGNIQYF. DNA of the CDR3: TGTGCCTGGAGTGGGAACAGGCTTGGAAACATTCAGTACTTC.

The gene calls are TRBV5-1 and TRBJ2-1; the match to TRBD2 covers 14 bases. CDR3 size: 18 residues. The germline gives CDR1 SGHRS, CDR2 YFSETQ. The ends lost 3 bases at V and 2 bases at J; junction bases unmatched: 7. The chain's CDR3 is CASSWGTSGSRPYNEQFF. Written as DNA, the CDR3 is TGCGCCAGCAGCTGGGGGACTAGCGGGAGCCGGCCCTACAATGAGCAGTTCTTC.

This clone has more than one count but fewer than ten. This chain joins TRBV5-1 and TRBJ2-1, with TRBD2 as a possible D gene (6 bases). Trimming shortened V by 0 bases and J by 2 bases, and 9 bases separated the two germline ends. The CDR3 runs to 15 residues. CDR1 and CDR2 (germline): SGHRS, YFSETQ. The CDR3 nucleotides read TGCGCCAGCAGCTTGGTACGGGAGCCCTACAATGAGCAGTTCTTC. Translation gives CASSLVREPYNEQFF.

This chain uses TRBV6-1 with TRBJ2-1, with TRBD2 matching over 10 bases. The J segment lost 11 bases and the V segment lost 4 bases, leaving 11 bases of the junction unmatched. This CDR3 contains 15 residues. Germline loops: CDR1 MNHNS, CDR2 SASEGT. The CDR3 nucleotides are TGTGCCAGCAGTGTTACTAGCGGGACGGGACACCAGCAGTTCTTC. Amino acid sequence: CASSVTSGTGHQQFF.

This clone has only a few counts. The rearrangement links TRBV14 to TRBJ2-5, with D uncertain. CDR3 length equals 12 residues. V was pared by 5 bases and J by 4 bases, with 8 bases between. The germline V gene encodes CDR1 SGHDN and CDR2 FVKESK. The chain's CDR3 is CASSSQRETQYF. CDR3 in DNA: TGTGCCAGCAGCTCCCAGAGAGAGACCCAGTACTTC. Full variable domain (rest looked up from reference TRBV14 and TRBJ2-5): EAGVTQFPSHSVIEKGQTVTLRCDPISGHDNLYWYRRVMGKEIKFLLHFVKESKQDESGMPNNRFLAERTGGTYSTLKVQPAELEDSGVYFCASSSQRETQYFGPGTRLLVL.

This clone was seen only a few times. The rearrangement joins TRBV4-3 to TRBJ2-2; TRBD1 might be the D (5 bases). This CDR3 comprises 14 residues. Trimming pared 9 bases from V and 3 bases from J, leaving 14 bases between. The germline V gene encodes CDR1 LGHNA and CDR2 YSLEER. CDR3 sequence reads: CASRPDIDTGELFF. In DNA form, the CDR3 reads TGCGCCAGTCGACCGGACATTGACACCGGGGAGCTGTTTTTT.